At least ten counts were recorded for the clone carrying this TCR beta chain. The data were taken from a study of T cells in Graves' hyperthyroidism and ophthalmopathy. TCR beta CDR3 region amplification was performed from RNA transcripts. TCR CDR3 underwent first-round RT-PCR with the HTBI primer set. Using its own MiXCR run on the multiplex PCR reads, TCRdb lists one record per CDR3 protein. The sample holds 490,000 or so distinct CDR3 sequences, roughly 15% seen once. V lost 3 bases to trimming and J lost 5 bases, with 17 bases between them. Germline V gene data show CDR1 as DFQATT and CDR2 as SNEGSKA (reference sequence). The CDR3 extends over 15 amino acids.

The sequence was obtained from a woman younger than 45 with Graves' ophthalmopathy. The sample taken for sequencing was blood. This chain links TRBV20-1 with TRBJ2-1; D may be TRBD2 (6 bases). In DNA form, the CDR3 reads TGCAGTGCTAGGGAGGTGACTAGTTTCCACAATGAGCAGTTCTTC. Its protein is CSAREVTSFHNEQFF.